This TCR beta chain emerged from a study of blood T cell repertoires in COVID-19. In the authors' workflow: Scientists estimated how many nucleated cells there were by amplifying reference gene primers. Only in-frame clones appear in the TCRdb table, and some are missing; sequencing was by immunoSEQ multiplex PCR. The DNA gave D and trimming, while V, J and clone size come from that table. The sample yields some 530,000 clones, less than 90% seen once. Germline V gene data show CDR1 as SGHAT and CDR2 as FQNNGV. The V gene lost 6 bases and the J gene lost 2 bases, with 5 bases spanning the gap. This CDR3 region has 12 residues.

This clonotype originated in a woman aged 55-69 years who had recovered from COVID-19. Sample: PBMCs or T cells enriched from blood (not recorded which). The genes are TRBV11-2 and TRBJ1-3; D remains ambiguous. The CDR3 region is CASRRTGNTIYF. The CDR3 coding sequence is TGTGCCAGCAGGCGGACTGGAAACACCATATATTTT.